The 30 T cell receptor beta chains below come from one sample, sequenced in a study of OX40 agonist ivuxolimab in advanced cancers. Some clones are missing from TCRdb's copy, which holds only in-frame ones; the method was immunoSEQ multiplex PCR. The data contain around 61,000 clones, over 65% of them seen just once; the ten biggest clones take up roughly 2.1%. The specimen comprised CD4+ or CD8+ T cells sorted from blood, sampled in a trial of the OX40 agonist ivuxolimab. These receptors came from an adult with an advanced solid tumor such as melanoma, head and neck, liver or kidney cancer.

The chain combines TRBV7-7 with TRBJ1-1; D remains ambiguous. This CDR3 has 13 residues. The V gene lost 1 base and the J gene lost 4 bases, with 7 bases spanning the gap. Germline CDR1 reads SSHAT; CDR2 reads FNYEAQ (reference sequence). CDR3 DNA sequence: TGTGCCAGCAGCTTAGATCGGACCACTGAAGCTTTCTTT. Translating it yields CASSLDRTTEAFF.

This clone appeared a few times. Here the CDR3 DNA reads TGTGCCAGCAGCTTAGATGGACAGGGGCCTTACGAGCAGTACTTC. Translating gives CASSLDGQGPYEQYF. V and J are TRBV11-3 and TRBJ2-7, with 9 positions matching TRBD1. The CDR3 extends over 15 amino acids. J was trimmed by 4 bases and V by 0 bases; bases with no gene match: 4. CDR1 and CDR2 (germline): SGHNT, YENEEA.

This chain joins TRBV11-2 and TRBJ2-5; D might be TRBD1 (6 bases). Trimming left V 4 bases short and J 2 bases short, with 11 bases between. This CDR3 comprises 14 residues. CDR1 and CDR2 from the germline V gene are SGHAT and FQNNGV. DNA for the CDR3: TGTGCCAGCAGCTCGCTACAGGGACAAGAGACCCAGTACTTC. As protein: CASSSLQGQETQYF.

V gene TRBV11-2 combines with J gene TRBJ2-1; 11 positions agree with TRBD2. V lost 5 bases to trimming and J lost 2 bases; unmatched junction nucleotides: 5. CDR3 length equals 16 residues. Germline CDR1 is SGHAT and CDR2 is FQNNGV. The CDR3 region is CASSSSGRAPYNEQFF. The CDR3, as DNA: TGTGCCAGCAGCAGTAGCGGGAGGGCCCCCTACAATGAGCAGTTCTTC.

This clone was seen only once. The gene calls are TRBV5-1 and TRBJ2-3; tentative D call: TRBD1 (6 bases). V was clipped by 4 bases and J by 3 bases, with 18 bases between them. Germline V gene lookup returns CDR1 SGHRS and CDR2 YFSETQ. This CDR3 contains 16 residues. The CDR3 is CASSTWGLESTDTQYF. DNA for the CDR3: TGCGCCAGCAGCACCTGGGGGCTAGAGAGTACAGATACGCAGTATTTT.

This clone was counted a single time. The chain recombines TRBV4-3 with TRBJ2-3; no reliable D call. The V and J ends lost 3 bases and 6 bases respectively, with 13 bases between them. The CDR3 is 14 amino acids. CDR1 and CDR2 from the germline V gene are LGHNA and YSLEER. CDR3 sequence (DNA): TGCGCCAGCAGCCAGAAGGGAACTGGGGATACGCAGTATTTT. Amino acids: CASSQKGTGDTQYF.

This clone is a singleton in its sample. V is TRBV7-6 and J is TRBJ2-5; TRBD1 or TRBD2 may be the D gene (5 bases each). Trimming cost V 0 bases and J 5 bases, with 10 bases left between them. The CDR3 contains 14 residues. Per the germline V gene, CDR1 is SGHVS and CDR2 is FNYEAQ. CDR3 residues: CASSLAGEGETQYF. The CDR3 bases are TGTGCCAGCAGCTTAGCCGGTGAGGGGGAGACCCAGTACTTC.

This clone has a single count. The J gene is TRBJ1-6, the V gene TRBV6-1, with D possibly matching TRBD1 (6 bases). With 5 bases removed from V and 8 bases from J, the gap between germline ends came to 10 bases. Per germline, CDR1 MNHNS and CDR2 SASEGT. CDR3 length: 13 residues. CDR3 DNA sequence: TGTGCCAGCAGTTCCGCAGGGGATTCACCCCTCCACTTT. This translates into CASSSAGDSPLHF.

The chain joins TRBV19 to TRBJ2-5, with 9 bases lining up with TRBD2. Germline loops: CDR1 LNHDA, CDR2 SQIVND (reference sequence). The V gene end was trimmed by 1 base and the J gene end by 1 base; junction bases not matched to a gene: 4. The CDR3 covers 16 residues. The CDR3 loop reads CASSIVGGGGQETQYF. The DNA for the CDR3 is TGTGCCAGTAGTATAGTTGGCGGGGGGGGCCAAGAGACCCAGTACTTC. The entire variable domain, with the rest obtained from reference TRBV19 and TRBJ2-5, is as follows: DGGITQSPKYLFRKEGQNVTLSCEQNLNHDAMYWYRQDPGQGLRLIYYSQIVNDFQKGDIAEGYSVSREKKESFPLTVTSAQKNPTAFYLCASSIVGGGGQETQYFGPGTRLLVL.

The chain carries TRBV2 and TRBJ2-3, with unresolved D. V was cut by 5 bases and J by 2 bases, with 11 bases left in between. This CDR3 spans 14 amino acids. The germline V gene has CDR1 SNHLY and CDR2 FYNNEI. CDR3: CASSWNSVTDTQYF. CDR3 in DNA: TGTGCCAGCAGTTGGAATAGTGTCACAGATACGCAGTATTTT.

This clone showed up just a few times. V gene TRBV5-1 combines with J gene TRBJ2-1; D is possibly TRBD2 (5 bases). CDR3 length equals 17 residues. The V end was cut by 6 bases, the J end by 0 bases, with 19 bases between. From germline, CDR1 is SGHRS and CDR2 YFSETQ. The DNA of the CDR3 is TGCGCCAGCACTCCTGGCCGGGATACAAGCTCCTACAATGAGCAGTTCTTC. Protein sequence: CASTPGRDTSSYNEQFF.

The V call is TRBV29-1, the J call TRBJ2-1, with D possibly TRBD1 on 7 matching bases. The V and J ends lost 3 bases and 7 bases respectively, with 19 bases between them. The CDR3 is made up of 15 amino acids. Germline loops: CDR1 SQVTM, CDR2 ANQGSEA. The CDR3 reads CSVEAGQIFGNEQFF. CDR3 nucleotide sequence: TGCAGCGTTGAGGCGGGACAGATTTTTGGTAATGAGCAGTTCTTC.

The V gene is TRBV11-3, the J gene TRBJ2-5; TRBD1 aligns across 7 bases. The J call is doubtful: the DNA matches TRBJ2-7 better. Germline V CDR1 and CDR2: SGHNT, YENEEA. The CDR3 contains 13 residues. The CDR3 region is CASSPGQSYEQYF. The CDR3 bases are TGTGCCAGCAGCCCGGGACAGTCCTACGAGCAGTACTTC.

This clone appeared a few times. The J gene is TRBJ1-5, the V gene TRBV10-3, with D unresolved. CDR1 is ENHRY, CDR2 SYGVKD, per germline. Trimming took off 0 bases at V and 7 bases at J, with 7 bases between the two ends. CDR3 length equals 13 residues. The CDR3 DNA reads TGTGCCATCAGTGAGTCCTCCGAACAGCCCCAGCATTTT. It translates to CAISESSEQPQHF.

The genes are TRBV4-3 and TRBJ2-1; the D gene is possibly TRBD1 (5 bases). Germline lookup yields CDR1 LGHNA and CDR2 YSLEER. V was trimmed by 0 bases and J by 9 bases, leaving 12 bases between them. This CDR3 has 14 amino acids. The CDR3 bases are TGCGCCAGCAGCCAAGATATTAGGGGCCGTGAGCAGTTCTTC. Amino acids: CASSQDIRGREQFF.

This clone was counted a single time. The chain carries TRBV29-1 and TRBJ1-1, with D maybe TRBD1 (6 bases). The CDR3 loop spans 13 amino acids. Germline V CDR1 and CDR2: SQVTM, ANQGSEA. V dropped 6 bases and J dropped 1 base, with 12 bases sitting between them. The CDR3 loop is CSVDGQTNTEAFF. The DNA of the CDR3 is TGCAGCGTAGATGGACAGACGAACACTGAAGCTTTCTTT.

The V gene is TRBV2, the J gene TRBJ2-1, with TRBD2 matching 13 bases. The V and J ends lost 7 bases and 12 bases, in that order; junction bases with no gene match: 9. Germline-derived CDR1 and CDR2 are SNHLY and FYNNEI. The length of the CDR3 is 14 residues. CDR3 sequence: CASMPRLAGGGQFF. The CDR3 bases are TGTGCCAGCATGCCAAGACTAGCGGGAGGAGGGCAGTTCTTC.

The V and J genes are TRBV5-1 and TRBJ2-7; D may be TRBD1 (6 bases). The V and J ends lost 1 base and 2 bases respectively, with 10 bases between them. Germline CDR1 is SGHRS and CDR2 is YFSETQ. The CDR3 has 14 amino acids. The CDR3 region is CASSLRQEAYEQYF. The CDR3 DNA reads as TGCGCCAGCAGCTTGAGACAGGAGGCCTACGAGCAGTACTTC.

The chain joins TRBV30 to TRBJ2-5; TRBD2 is a possible D gene (6 bases). Trimming shortened V by 3 bases and J by 4 bases, and 15 bases separated the two germline ends. The germline V gene encodes CDR1 GTSNPN and CDR2 SVGIG (reference sequence). The CDR3 runs 14 residues. In nucleotides, the CDR3 is TGTGCCTGGAGGTATCAGACTAGAGGAGAGACCCAGTACTTC. Translation gives CAWRYQTRGETQYF.

The rearrangement uses TRBV27 and TRBJ2-3, with 13 bases aligning to TRBD2. The CDR3 spans 14 residues. Germline V gives CDR1 MNHEY, CDR2 SMNVEV (reference sequence). V lost 6 bases, J lost 5 bases, and 2 bases stayed unmatched. CDR3 in amino acids: CASRGLAGVDTQYF. CDR3 nucleotides: TGTGCCAGCAGAGGACTAGCGGGGGTAGATACGCAGTATTTT.

V usage is TRBV7-9 and J usage is TRBJ1-2; D is unresolved. V was pared by 3 bases and J by 4 bases, with 15 bases between. CDR3 length equals 15 residues. The V gene's germline CDR1 is SEHNR and CDR2 FQNEAQ (reference sequence). CDR3 residues: CASSLAGGVVYGYTF. The CDR3 DNA is TGTGCCAGCAGCTTGGCTGGTGGGGTAGTCTATGGCTACACCTTC.

V gene TRBV19 combines with J gene TRBJ1-4; tentative D call: TRBD1 (5 bases). V lost 1 base to trimming and J lost 2 bases, with 14 bases between them. This CDR3 contains 17 residues. Germline V gives CDR1 LNHDA, CDR2 SQIVND (reference sequence). The CDR3 DNA is TGTGCCAGTAGTATAGCCCCGAACAGGTGGACTAATGAAAAACTGTTTTTT. Protein sequence: CASSIAPNRWTNEKLFF.

The chain is built from TRBV5-6 and TRBJ1-4, with D perhaps matching TRBD1 (5 bases). The V end was cut by 4 bases, the J end by 4 bases, with 11 bases between. CDR1 SGHDT and CDR2 YYEEEE come from the germline V gene. The CDR3 covers 14 residues. The CDR3 here is CASSDGAGNEKLFF. In DNA, the CDR3 is TGTGCCAGCAGCGACGGGGCCGGTAATGAAAAACTGTTTTTT. Full variable domain (remainder filled in from reference TRBV5-6 and TRBJ1-4): DAGVTQSPTHLIKTRGQQVTLRCSPKSGHDTVSWYQQALGQGPQFIFQYYEEEERQRGNFPDRFSGHQFPNYSSELNVNALLLGDSALYLCASSDGAGNEKLFFGSGTQLSVL.

The rearrangement links TRBV18 to TRBJ1-2; D unresolved. The V and J ends lost 3 bases and 4 bases respectively, with 15 bases between them. In germline, CDR1 is KGHSH, CDR2 LQKENI. The CDR3 has 15 residues. Here the CDR3 DNA reads TGTGCCAGCTCACCGCCCGAGACCGTTAGCTATGGCTACACCTTC. Translated, it gives CASSPPETVSYGYTF.

This clone was detected a few times. The genes are TRBV11-2 and TRBJ2-4, with 7 nucleotides matching TRBD1. CDR3 length: 15 residues. CDR1 is SGHAT and CDR2 is FQNNGV in the germline V gene. With 5 bases clipped from V and 4 bases from J, the junction kept 8 bases outside the gene matches. CDR3 protein: CASSHLDRQKNIQYF. CDR3 sequence (DNA): TGTGCCAGCAGCCACCTGGACAGGCAGAAAAACATTCAGTACTTC.

This chain joins TRBV14 and TRBJ2-4; D is unclear. Germline CDR1 and CDR2: SGHDN and FVKESK. V was cut by 3 bases and J by 2 bases, with 11 bases left in between. There are 15 residues in the CDR3. The chain's CDR3 is CASSHQIGTKNIQYF. The CDR3 DNA sequence: TGTGCCAGCAGCCACCAAATTGGAACCAAAAACATTCAGTACTTC. Complete variable domain (other parts from reference TRBV14 and TRBJ2-4): EAGVTQFPSHSVIEKGQTVTLRCDPISGHDNLYWYRRVMGKEIKFLLHFVKESKQDESGMPNNRFLAERTGGTYSTLKVQPAELEDSGVYFCASSHQIGTKNIQYFGAGTRLSVL.

The chain employs TRBV11-2 and TRBJ2-6; D is ambiguous. Trimming stripped 1 base from V and 0 bases from J, with 16 bases between. The V gene's germline CDR1 is SGHAT and CDR2 FQNNGV. The CDR3 loop spans 19 amino acids. In DNA form, the CDR3 reads TGTGCCAGCAGCTTAGCTCGTGTTGGAGCCCTCTCTGGGGCCAACGTCCTGACTTTC. This gives the protein CASSLARVGALSGANVLTF.

The chain joins TRBV9 to TRBJ2-2, with D perhaps matching TRBD2 (6 bases). The CDR3 has 15 amino acids. V lost 0 bases and J 7 bases, leaving 13 bases between the germline ends. The germline CDR1 and CDR2 sequences are SGDLS and YYNGEE. CDR3 bases: TGTGCCAGCAGCGTAGGAGGGACTGTGAGCGGGGAGCTGTTTTTT. Translating it yields CASSVGGTVSGELFF.

This clone was found once. This chain joins TRBV6-1 and TRBJ1-5; D is possibly TRBD1 (6 bases). V was shortened by 0 bases and J by 7 bases, with 16 bases between the two germline ends. Germline-derived CDR1 and CDR2 are MNHNS and SASEGT. The CDR3 consists of 16 residues. The DNA for the CDR3 is TGTGCCAGCAGTGAAGCGGGGGGCAGGGTGGCCCAGCCCCAGCATTTT. It yields the protein CASSEAGGRVAQPQHF.

The rearrangement uses TRBV4-1 and TRBJ2-3; 9 nucleotides agree with TRBD2. The V gene end was trimmed by 2 bases and the J gene end by 6 bases; junction bases not matched to a gene: 9. The CDR3 has 16 amino acids. Germline V gene lookup returns CDR1 MGHRA and CDR2 YSYEKL. For the CDR3, the DNA is TGCGCCAGCAGCCAATTAATAGCGGGGGTCGGGGATACGCAGTATTTT. Encoded protein: CASSQLIAGVGDTQYF.